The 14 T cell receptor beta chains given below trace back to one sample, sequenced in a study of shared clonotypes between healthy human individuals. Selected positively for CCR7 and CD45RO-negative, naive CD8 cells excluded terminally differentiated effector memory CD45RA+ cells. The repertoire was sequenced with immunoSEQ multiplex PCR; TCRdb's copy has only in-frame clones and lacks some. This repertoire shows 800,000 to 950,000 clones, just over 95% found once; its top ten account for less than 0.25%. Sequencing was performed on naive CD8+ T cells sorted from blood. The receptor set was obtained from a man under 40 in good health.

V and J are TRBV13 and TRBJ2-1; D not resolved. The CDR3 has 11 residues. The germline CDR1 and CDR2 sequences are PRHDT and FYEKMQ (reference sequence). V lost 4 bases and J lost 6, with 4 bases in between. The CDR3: CASSSLNEQFF. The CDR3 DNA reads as TGTGCCAGCAGCTCCCTCAATGAGCAGTTCTTC.

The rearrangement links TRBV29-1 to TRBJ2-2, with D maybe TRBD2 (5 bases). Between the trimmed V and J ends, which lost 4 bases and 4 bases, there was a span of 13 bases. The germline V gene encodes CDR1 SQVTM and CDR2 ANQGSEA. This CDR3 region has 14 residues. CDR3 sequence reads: CSVVGAEGTGELFF. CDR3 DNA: TGCAGCGTTGTAGGCGCCGAGGGCACCGGGGAGCTGTTTTTT.

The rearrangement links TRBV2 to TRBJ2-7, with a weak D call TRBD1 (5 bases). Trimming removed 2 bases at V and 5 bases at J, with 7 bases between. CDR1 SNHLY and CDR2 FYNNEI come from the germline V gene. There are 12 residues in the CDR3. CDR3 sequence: CASSERGDEQYF. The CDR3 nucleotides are TGTGCCAGCAGTGAAAGGGGCGACGAGCAGTACTTC.

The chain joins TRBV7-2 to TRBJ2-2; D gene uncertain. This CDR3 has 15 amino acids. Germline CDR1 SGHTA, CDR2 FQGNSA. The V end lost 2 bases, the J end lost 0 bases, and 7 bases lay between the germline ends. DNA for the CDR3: TGTGCCAGCAGCTTAAACTCTCCGAACACCGGGGAGCTGTTTTTT. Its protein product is CASSLNSPNTGELFF.

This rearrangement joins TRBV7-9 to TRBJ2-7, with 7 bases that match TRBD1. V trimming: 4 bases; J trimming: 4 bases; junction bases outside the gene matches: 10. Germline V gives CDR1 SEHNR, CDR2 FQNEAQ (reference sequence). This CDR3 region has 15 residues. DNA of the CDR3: TGTGCCAGCAGCTCAATACAGGGGTTAGTTTACGAGCAGTACTTC. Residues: CASSSIQGLVYEQYF.

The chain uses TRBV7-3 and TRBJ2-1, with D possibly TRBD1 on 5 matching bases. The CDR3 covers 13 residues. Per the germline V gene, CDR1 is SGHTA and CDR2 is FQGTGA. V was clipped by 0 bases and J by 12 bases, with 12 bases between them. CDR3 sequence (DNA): TGTGCCAGCAGCTTAACCCCTGAGCAGGGGCAGTTCTTC. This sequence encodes CASSLTPEQGQFF.

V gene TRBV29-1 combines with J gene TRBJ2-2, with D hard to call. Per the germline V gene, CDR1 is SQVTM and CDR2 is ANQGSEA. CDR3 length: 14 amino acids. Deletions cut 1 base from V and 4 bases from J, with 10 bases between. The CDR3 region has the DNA TGCAGCGTTGAAGGCCCCGTAGCCACCGGGGAGCTGTTTTTT. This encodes CSVEGPVATGELFF.

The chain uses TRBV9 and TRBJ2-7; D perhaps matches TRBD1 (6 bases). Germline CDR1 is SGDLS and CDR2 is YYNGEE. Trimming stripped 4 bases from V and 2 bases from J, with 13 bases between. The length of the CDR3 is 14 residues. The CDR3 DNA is TGTGCCAGCAGCCCACAGGGTGTCCCCTACGAGCAGTACTTC. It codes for CASSPQGVPYEQYF.

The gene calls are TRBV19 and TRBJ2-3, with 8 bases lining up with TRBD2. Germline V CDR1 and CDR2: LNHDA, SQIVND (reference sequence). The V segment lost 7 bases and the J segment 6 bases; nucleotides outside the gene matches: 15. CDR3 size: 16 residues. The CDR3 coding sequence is TGTGCCAGTACCCCAGGGACTAGTCGATTTGTGGATACGCAGTATTTT. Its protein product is CASTPGTSRFVDTQYF.

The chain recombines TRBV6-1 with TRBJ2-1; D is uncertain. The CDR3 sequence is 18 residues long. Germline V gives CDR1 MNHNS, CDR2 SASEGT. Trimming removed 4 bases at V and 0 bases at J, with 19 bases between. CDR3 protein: CASSVVGSHLGSYNEQFF. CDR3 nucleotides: TGTGCCAGCAGTGTCGTAGGCTCCCACCTTGGCTCCTACAATGAGCAGTTCTTC.

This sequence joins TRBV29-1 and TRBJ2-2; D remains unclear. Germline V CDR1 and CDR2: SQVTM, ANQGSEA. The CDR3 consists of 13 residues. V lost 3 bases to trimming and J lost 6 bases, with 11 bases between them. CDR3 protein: CSVDGLGPGELFF. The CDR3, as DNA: TGCAGCGTTGATGGGCTAGGGCCCGGGGAGCTGTTTTTT.

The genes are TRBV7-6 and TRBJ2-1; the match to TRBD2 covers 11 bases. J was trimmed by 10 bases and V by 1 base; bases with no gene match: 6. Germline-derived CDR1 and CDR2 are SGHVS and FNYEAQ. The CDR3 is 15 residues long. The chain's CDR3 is CASSLVLAGVREQFF. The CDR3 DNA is TGTGCCAGCAGCTTAGTACTAGCGGGAGTTCGGGAGCAGTTCTTC. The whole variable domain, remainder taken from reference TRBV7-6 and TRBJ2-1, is GAGVSQSPRYKVTKRGQDVALRCDPISGHVSLYWYRQALGQGPEFLTYFNYEAQQDKSGLPNDRFSAERPEGSISTLTIQRTEQRDSAMYRCASSLVLAGVREQFFGPGTRLTVL.

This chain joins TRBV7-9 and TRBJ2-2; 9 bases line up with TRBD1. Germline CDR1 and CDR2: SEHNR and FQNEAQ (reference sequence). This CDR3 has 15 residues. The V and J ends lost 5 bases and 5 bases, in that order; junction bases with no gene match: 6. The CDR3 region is CASSAGTGSTGELFF. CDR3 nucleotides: TGTGCCAGCAGCGCAGGGACAGGGTCAACCGGGGAGCTGTTTTTT. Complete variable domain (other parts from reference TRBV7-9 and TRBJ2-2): DTGVSQNPRHKITKRGQNVTFRCDPISEHNRLYWYRQTLGQGPEFLTYFQNEAQLEKSRLLSDRFSAERPKGSFSTLEIQRTEQGDSAMYLCASSAGTGSTGELFFGEGSRLTVL.

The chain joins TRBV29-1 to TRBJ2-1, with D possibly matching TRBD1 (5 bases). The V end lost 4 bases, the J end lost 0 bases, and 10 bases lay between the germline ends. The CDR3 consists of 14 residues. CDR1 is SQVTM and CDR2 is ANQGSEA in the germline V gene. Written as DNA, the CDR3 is TGCAGCGTTGGGGCGGACAACTCCTACAATGAGCAGTTCTTC. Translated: CSVGADNSYNEQFF.